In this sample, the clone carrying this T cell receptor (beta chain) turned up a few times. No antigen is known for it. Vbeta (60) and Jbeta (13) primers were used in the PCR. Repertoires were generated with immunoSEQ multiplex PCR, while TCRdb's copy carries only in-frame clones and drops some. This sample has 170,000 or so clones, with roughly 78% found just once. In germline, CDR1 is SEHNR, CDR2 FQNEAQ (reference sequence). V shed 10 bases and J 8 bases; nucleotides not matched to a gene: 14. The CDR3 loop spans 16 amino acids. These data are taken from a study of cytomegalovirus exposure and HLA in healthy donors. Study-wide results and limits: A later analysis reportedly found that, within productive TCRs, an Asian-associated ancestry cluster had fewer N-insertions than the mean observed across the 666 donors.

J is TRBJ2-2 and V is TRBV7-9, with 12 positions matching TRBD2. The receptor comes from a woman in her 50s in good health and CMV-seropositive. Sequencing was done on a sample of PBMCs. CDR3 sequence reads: CATRPPSGGALGELFF. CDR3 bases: TGTGCCACCCGCCCCCCTAGCGGGGGGGCTTTGGGGGAGCTGTTTTTT. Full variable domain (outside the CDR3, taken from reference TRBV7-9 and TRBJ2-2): DTGVSQNPRHKITKRGQNVTFRCDPISEHNRLYWYRQTLGQGPEFLTYFQNEAQLEKSRLLSDRFSAERPKGSFSTLEIQRTEQGDSAMYLCATRPPSGGALGELFFGEGSRLTVL.